The rows below give T cell receptor beta chains drawn from one sample of a study of blood T cell repertoires in COVID-19. Repertoires were generated with immunoSEQ multiplex PCR, while TCRdb's copy carries only in-frame clones and drops some. Altogether a few hundred thousand clones are present, 75% to 90% being singletons, with the ten largest covering 0.7% to 0.9%. The sequenced sample was peripheral blood. The receptors here all came from a man in his thirties or forties with acute or convalescent COVID-19. The CDR3 runs from the conserved cysteine through the conserved F or W. The D gene is left open where the match is weak. Clone size is stated in some rows and not others, as once, few, many or a class when expanded.

J	D	V	length	size	CDR3	DNA
TRBJ1-5	NA	TRBV3-1/TRBV3-2	14	NA	CASSQDLSNQPQHF	TGTGCCAGCAGCCAAGACCTAAGCAATCAGCCCCAGCATTTT
TRBJ2-7	NA	TRBV6-5	13	NA	CASSTKPRDEQYF	TGTGCCAGCAGTACCAAACCACGCGACGAGCAGTACTTC
TRBJ2-2	NA	TRBV27	13	NA	CASTTWQTGELFF	TGTGCCAGCACCACCTGGCAGACCGGGGAGCTGTTTTTT
TRBJ2-7	TRBD1	TRBV28	18	once	CASSSLTSGTGYSYEQYF	TGTGCCAGCTCTTCTCTGACTTCCGGGACAGGGTACTCCTACGAGCAGTACTTC
TRBJ1-3	NA	TRBV30	14	few	CAWIWGDSGNTIYF	TGTGCCTGGATTTGGGGAGACTCTGGAAACACCATATATTTT
TRBJ1-1	TRBD1	TRBV28	17	NA	CASSSPGQGFIGTEAFF	TGTGCCAGCAGTTCCCCGGGACAGGGTTTCATTGGGACTGAAGCTTTCTTT
TRBJ1-2	TRBD1	TRBV9	18	NA	CASSGRGQGASVYDGYTF	TGTGCCAGCAGCGGACGAGGACAGGGCGCCTCTGTTTATGATGGCTACACCTTC
TRBJ1-1	NA	TRBV18	12	few	CASSPLNTEAFF	TGTGCCAGCTCACCCTTGAACACTGAAGCTTTCTTT
TRBJ2-5	TRBD2	TRBV2	16	NA	CASSLLAGVREETQYF	TGTGCCAGCAGTCTACTAGCGGGTGTTCGGGAAGAGACCCAGTACTTC
TRBJ2-1	TRBD1	TRBV5-1	15	NA	CASSPLPTGYNEQFF	TGCGCCAGCAGCCCTCTCCCGACAGGGTACAATGAGCAGTTCTTC
TRBJ1-3	NA	TRBV6-5	15	NA	CASSYGSHSGNTIYF	TGTGCCAGCAGTTACGGCAGTCACTCTGGAAACACCATATATTTT
TRBJ2-7	NA	TRBV7-8	12	NA	CASSLTGYEQYF	TGTGCCAGCAGCTTAACAGGCTACGAGCAGTACTTC
TRBJ1-4	NA	TRBV7-8	15	NA	CASSSTGTSNEKLFF	TGTGCCAGCAGCTCGACCGGGACTAGTAATGAAAAACTGTTTTTT
TRBJ1-5	NA	TRBV24-1	13	NA	CATSDRWNQPQHF	TGTGCCACCAGTGACAGGTGGAATCAGCCCCAGCATTTT
TRBJ2-1	TRBD2	TRBV6-5	15	once	CASRGAGGPYNEQFF	TGTGCCAGCAGGGGAGCGGGGGGGCCCTACAATGAGCAGTTCTTC
TRBJ1-5	NA	TRBV19	13	NA	CASSIVGGGPQHF	TGTGCCAGTAGTATAGTGGGAGGAGGCCCCCAGCATTTT
TRBJ1-2	NA	TRBV6-4	13	NA	CASSEVGPSGYTF	TGTGCCAGCAGTGAGGTGGGCCCCAGTGGCTACACCTTC
TRBJ1-5	NA	TRBV30	16	NA	CAWSPAIGVSGQPQHF	TGTGCCTGGAGTCCGGCAATAGGCGTTTCGGGTCAGCCCCAGCATTTT
TRBJ2-3	NA	TRBV9	14	NA	CASSRLAVTDTQYF	TGTGCCAGCAGCCGTTTAGCGGTCACAGATACGCAGTATTTT
TRBJ2-5	TRBD2	TRBV4-1	15	once	CASRLADRLGETQYF	TGCGCCAGCAGGCTAGCGGACCGCCTTGGGGAGACCCAGTACTTC
TRBJ2-7	TRBD1	TRBV6-6	17	NA	CASSLRQGGVMAYEQYF	TGTGCCAGCAGTCTTCGACAGGGTGGGGTCATGGCCTACGAGCAGTACTTC
TRBJ1-6	TRBD1	TRBV5-8	16	once	CASSPGQGRLNSPLHF	TGTGCCAGCAGCCCGGGACAGGGGAGGTTAAATTCACCCCTCCACTTT
TRBJ1-5	TRBD1	TRBV7-2	15	NA	CASSLGRGQGQPQHF	TGTGCCAGCAGCTTAGGCAGGGGGCAAGGTCAGCCCCAGCATTTT
TRBJ2-1	NA	TRBV10-3	13	NA	CAIQRSSYNEQFF	TGTGCCATCCAGAGGAGCTCCTACAATGAGCAGTTCTTC
TRBJ1-2	NA	TRBV28	16	NA	CASNSHNSGVEVGYTF	TGTGCCAGCAATTCTCACAATTCCGGGGTCGAGGTCGGCTACACCTTC
TRBJ2-7	NA	TRBV5-1	13	NA	CASSVGTFYEQYF	TGCGCCAGCAGCGTAGGGACTTTTTACGAGCAGTACTTC
TRBJ1-3	NA	TRBV4-1	17	NA	CASSQGVTRELGNTIYF	TGCGCCAGCAGCCAAGGGGTTACCAGGGAACTTGGAAACACCATATATTTT
TRBJ2-5	NA	TRBV19	14	few	CASRLSGEQETQYF	TGTGCCAGTAGGCTTTCGGGGGAGCAAGAGACCCAGTACTTC
TRBJ1-3	NA	TRBV21-1	16	NA	CASSNLRGPSGNTIYF	TGTGCCAGCAGCAACCTAAGGGGGCCCTCTGGAAACACCATATATTTT
TRBJ2-7	NA	TRBV27	16	NA	CASSLTGGDLGYEQYF	TGTGCCAGCAGTCTGACAGGTGGAGATTTAGGGTACGAGCAGTACTTC
TRBJ1-1	NA	TRBV19	13	NA	CASSAHRDTEAFF	TGTGCCAGTAGTGCCCACAGGGACACTGAAGCTTTCTTT
TRBJ1-5	NA	TRBV12-1	17	NA	CASSFFSTGDSNQPQHF	TGTGCCAGCAGCTTTTTTTCGACAGGGGATAGCAATCAGCCCCAGCATTTT
TRBJ1-5	NA	TRBV28	15	NA	CASSLIRSLNQPQHF	TGTGCCAGCAGTTTGATTCGGTCTCTCAATCAGCCCCAGCATTTT
TRBJ2-3	NA	TRBV18	15	NA	CASSPGAGPTDTQYF	TGTGCCAGCTCACCGGGGGCAGGGCCCACAGATACGCAGTATTTT
TRBJ1-2	NA	TRBV5-4	15	NA	CASSFSSGGGYGYTF	TGTGCCAGCAGCTTTTCTTCGGGCGGGGGCTATGGCTACACCTTC
TRBJ2-3	NA	TRBV7-3	13	NA	CASSLSGTDTQYF	TGTGCCAGCAGCCTGAGCGGCACAGATACGCAGTATTTT
TRBJ2-3	NA	TRBV9	17	NA	CASSKRTVFSSTDTQYF	TGTGCCAGCAGCAAGCGGACAGTCTTCTCTAGCACAGATACGCAGTATTTT
TRBJ2-1	TRBD2	TRBV5-1	16	NA	CASSFNGGGYDNEQFF	TGCGCCAGCAGCTTCAACGGCGGGGGGTATGACAATGAGCAGTTCTTC
TRBJ2-5	TRBD1	TRBV28	12	NA	CASRLVVGQPHF	TGTGCCAGCAGACTGGTCGTGGGACAGCCACACTTC
TRBJ2-7	NA	TRBV7-9	14	NA	CASSLRTATYEQYF	TGTGCCAGCAGCTTAAGGACAGCTACCTACGAGCAGTACTTC
TRBJ2-3	TRBD2	TRBV5-1	16	NA	CASSPGPGLATDTQYF	TGCGCCAGCAGCCCAGGCCCGGGACTAGCAACCGATACGCAGTATTTT
TRBJ2-3	TRBD2	TRBV19	15	NA	CASRPGLGSTDTQYF	TGTGCCAGTAGACCCGGACTAGGGAGCACAGATACGCAGTATTTT
TRBJ2-7	NA	TRBV30	12	once	CAAGGVTHEQYF	TGTGCCGCAGGCGGGGTAACACACGAGCAGTACTTC
TRBJ2-5	NA	TRBV4-1	14	NA	CASSQDGGTETQYF	TGCGCCAGCAGCCAAGATGGGGGGACGGAGACCCAGTACTTC
TRBJ2-7	TRBD1	TRBV7-3	14	NA	CASSLQTGAYKQYF	TGTGCCAGCAGCTTACAGACAGGGGCTTACAAGCAGTACTTC
TRBJ2-1	NA	TRBV3-1/TRBV3-2	15	NA	CASSQAGTYNNEQFF	TGTGCCAGCAGCCAAGCGGGGACTTACAACAATGAGCAGTTCTTC
TRBJ2-5	NA	TRBV30	12	NA	CAWKESGETQYF	TGTGCCTGGAAGGAGAGCGGGGAGACCCAGTACTTC
TRBJ2-7	TRBD2	TRBV30	15	NA	CAWSVAGLAGNEQYF	TGTGCCTGGAGTGTAGCAGGGCTAGCGGGAAATGAGCAGTACTTC